This T cell receptor (beta chain) was sequenced during a study of shared clonotypes between healthy human individuals. To note about this clone: Its antigen is unknown. Distinct nucleotide sequences in the sample also encode this CDR3.

Study results and caveats: Larger estimated richness was generally seen in naive subsets than in memory subsets. Blood was the sole source, and tissue repertoires probably differ. Sequencing depth was expected to affect clonotype sharing among donors.

Each replicate PCR on the sorted subsets used approximately 180 ng DNA (roughly 27,000 T cell genomes). Sequencing was performed with immunoSEQ multiplex PCR; in TCRdb, only in-frame clones are kept and a portion is missing. The sample comprises 950,000 to 1,100,000 clones, 70% to 80% of which are singletons, and approximately 1.5% rests with the top ten. Trimming pared 3 bases from V and 4 bases from J, leaving 4 bases between. The CDR3 loop spans 12 amino acids. Germline CDR1 is LNHNV and CDR2 is YYDKDF (reference sequence). The sequence was collected from a man aged 18 to 29 in good health. The rearrangement uses TRBV15 and TRBJ1-3; D is ambiguous. The material sequenced was memory CD4+ T cells sorted from blood. The sample's subset: CD45RA-negative fraction. The CDR3 is CATSSYGNTIYF. DNA of the CDR3: TGTGCCACCAGCAGCTACGGAAACACCATATATTTT.